This passage covers 24 T cell receptor beta chains from one sample sequenced in a study of control samples from healthy donors and cancer patients. Sequencing was performed with immunoSEQ multiplex PCR; in TCRdb, only in-frame clones are kept and a portion is missing. In the table there are 150,000 or so clones, around 93% of which are singletons. The sequencing input was blood. The receptors here all came from an older woman in good health.

The chain couples TRBV7-2 to TRBJ1-3, with unresolved D. Trimming cost V 2 bases and J 4 bases, with 3 bases left between them. The CDR3 has 12 residues. CDR1 is SGHTA and CDR2 is FQGNSA in the germline V gene. CDR3 sequence (DNA): TGTGCCAGCAGCTTATTGGGAAACACCATATATTTT. Protein product: CASSLLGNTIYF.

The chain employs TRBV3-1 (or the pseudogene TRBV3-2) and TRBJ1-2; the match to TRBD1 covers 10 bases. This CDR3 has 14 residues. Germline V gene lookup returns CDR1 LGHDT and CDR2 YNNKEL (reference sequence). Germline trimming cut 5 bases from V and 5 bases from J; bases unmatched to any gene: 5. Here the CDR3 reads CASSWTGGWYGYTF. The CDR3 bases are TGTGCCAGCAGCTGGACAGGGGGATGGTATGGCTACACCTTC.

The chain joins TRBV7-9 to TRBJ1-6; a possible D gene is TRBD1 (5 bases). CDR1 and CDR2 from the germline V gene are SEHNR and FQNEAQ (reference sequence). The CDR3 has 15 amino acids. V dropped 6 bases and J dropped 3 bases, with 12 bases sitting between them. CDR3 bases: TGTGCCAGCAGTCGAGGACAACTCTATAATTCACCCCTCCACTTT. It specifies CASSRGQLYNSPLHF.

V gene TRBV7-8 combines with J gene TRBJ1-2; D may be TRBD1 (5 bases). The germline V gene has CDR1 SGHVS and CDR2 FQNEAQ. Trimming removed 7 bases from V and 2 bases from J, with 11 bases in between. The CDR3 extends over 13 amino acids. The CDR3 sequence is CASTRGLNYGYTF. As DNA, the CDR3 is TGTGCCAGCACTAGGGGTCTAAACTATGGCTACACCTTC.

The rearrangement joins TRBV18 to TRBJ2-3; TRBD2 matches 8 bases. CDR1 is KGHSH and CDR2 is LQKENI in the germline V gene. The J segment lost 3 bases and the V segment lost 2 bases, leaving 4 bases of the junction unmatched. The CDR3 runs to 15 residues. Written as DNA, the CDR3 is TGTGCCAGCTCACCAACGGGGGGGCCGACAGATACGCAGTATTTT. Protein product: CASSPTGGPTDTQYF. Complete variable domain (other parts from reference TRBV18 and TRBJ2-3): NAGVMQNPRHLVRRRGQEARLRCSPMKGHSHVYWYRQLPEEGLKFMVYLQKENIIDESGMPKERFSAEFPKEGPSILRIQQVVRGDSAAYFCASSPTGGPTDTQYFGPGTRLTVL.

In regard to this clone: Distinct nucleotide sequences in the sample also encode this CDR3. The chain combines TRBV6-6 with TRBJ1-5; TRBD1 is a possible D gene (5 bases). Looked up from germline, CDR1 is MNHNY and CDR2 is SVGAGI (reference sequence). The ends were cut back, 0 bases at V and 5 bases at J, with 8 bases in the middle. The CDR3 runs to 14 residues. The CDR3 sequence is CASSYSGVYQPQHF. The CDR3 DNA follows: TGTGCCAGCAGTTACTCGGGGGTTTATCAGCCCCAGCATTTT.

The chain has TRBV24-1 and TRBJ2-2; 10 bases align to TRBD1. Germline loops: CDR1 KGHDR, CDR2 SFDVKD. The ends lost 3 bases at V and 4 bases at J; junction bases unmatched: 7. This CDR3 has 17 amino acids. As DNA, the CDR3 is TGTGCCACCAGTGATCAGACCGGGACAGGGGTCACCGGGGAGCTGTTTTTT. Encoded protein: CATSDQTGTGVTGELFF.

The chain couples TRBV6-4 to TRBJ1-5; D gene ambiguous. V dropped 2 bases and J dropped 5 bases, with 7 bases sitting between them. This CDR3 is 13 amino acids long. Germline V gene data show CDR1 as MRHNA and CDR2 as SNTAGT. This CDR3 reads CASSDRVHQPQHF. The CDR3 nucleotides read TGTGCCAGCAGTGACAGGGTGCATCAGCCCCAGCATTTT.

V usage is TRBV9 and J usage is TRBJ1-5, with D unclear. Per germline, CDR1 SGDLS and CDR2 YYNGEE. The CDR3 is 13 residues long. Trimming removed 3 bases from V and 3 bases from J, with 7 bases in between. The chain's CDR3 is CASSEGYNQPQHF. The DNA of the CDR3 is TGTGCCAGCAGCGAAGGGTACAATCAGCCCCAGCATTTT.

The chain recombines TRBV6-5 with TRBJ1-4; D perhaps matches TRBD1 (6 bases). CDR3 length: 13 residues. Germline CDR1 reads MNHEY; CDR2 reads SVGAGI. V was cut by 7 bases and J by 8 bases, with 14 bases left in between. The CDR3 region has the DNA TGTGCCAGCACCGGACAGCAAATAGAAAAACTGTTTTTT. Its translation: CASTGQQIEKLFF.

This clone was picked up one time. The chain joins TRBV6-5 to TRBJ1-6, with TRBD1 identical over 7 bases. After removal of 5 bases from V and 6 bases from J, the junction contained 7 bases not matched to a gene. The CDR3 contains 15 residues. Looked up from germline, CDR1 is MNHEY and CDR2 is SVGAGI. CDR3 DNA sequence: TGTGCCAGCAGTCGGACGGGACAGAGTAATTCACCCCTCCACTTT. Residues: CASSRTGQSNSPLHF.

A single count supports this clone. The chain combines TRBV5-4 with TRBJ1-2, with 7 nucleotides matching TRBD1. The CDR3 consists of 16 residues. V trimming: 4 bases; J trimming: 5 bases; junction bases outside the gene matches: 14. From germline, CDR1 is SGHNT and CDR2 YYREEE (reference sequence). This chain's CDR3 is CASSLPGRQGDYGYTF. Here the CDR3 DNA reads TGTGCCAGCAGCCTCCCGGGGCGGCAGGGGGATTATGGCTACACCTTC.

The gene calls are TRBV4-2 and TRBJ2-7; possible D gene TRBD1, 6 bases. Per the germline V gene, CDR1 is LGHNA and CDR2 is YNFKEQ. Deletions cut 1 base from V and 2 bases from J, with 12 bases between. This CDR3 region has 15 residues. The DNA for the CDR3 is TGTGCCAGCAGCCAAGGTTTGGGGGCAACCTACGAGCAGTACTTC. Residues: CASSQGLGATYEQYF.

This clone was seen a few times. The rearrangement uses TRBV10-3 and TRBJ1-2; TRBD1 might be the D (5 bases). The CDR3 has 16 amino acids. Deletions cut 4 bases from V and 5 bases from J, with 20 bases between. The germline V gene encodes CDR1 ENHRY and CDR2 SYGVKD. The DNA of the CDR3 is TGTGCCATCAGTGTCCATTTAGGGGATCTTGAGTATGGCTACACCTTC. It yields the protein CAISVHLGDLEYGYTF.

The chain combines TRBV19 with TRBJ2-7, with TRBD2 identical over 8 bases. The CDR3 runs to 14 residues. CDR1 LNHDA and CDR2 SQIVND come from the germline V gene (reference sequence). V shed 3 bases, J shed 3 bases, and the junction held 4 bases outside the gene matches. The CDR3 reads CASSMRGADYEQYF. CDR3 nucleotides: TGTGCCAGTAGTATGCGGGGGGCGGACTACGAGCAGTACTTC. Full variable domain (rest looked up from reference TRBV19 and TRBJ2-7): DGGITQSPKYLFRKEGQNVTLSCEQNLNHDAMYWYRQDPGQGLRLIYYSQIVNDFQKGDIAEGYSVSREKKESFPLTVTSAQKNPTAFYLCASSMRGADYEQYFGPGTRLTVT.

CDR3: CASTRGGGRFNSPLHF. The CDR3 DNA follows: TGTGCCAGCACTCGGGGTGGGGGACGTTTTAATTCACCCCTCCACTTT. The chain employs TRBV19 and TRBJ1-6, with a tentative D call TRBD1 (5 bases). CDR3 length: 16 residues. Germline CDR1 reads LNHDA; CDR2 reads SQIVND (reference sequence). Trimming shortened V by 9 bases and J by 6 bases, and 21 bases separated the two germline ends.

The chain employs TRBV9 and TRBJ2-1, with 11 bases fitting TRBD2. The germline CDR1 and CDR2 sequences are SGDLS and YYNGEE. V lost 5 bases to trimming and J lost 3 bases; unmatched junction nucleotides: 4. This CDR3 is 15 amino acids long. CDR3 loop: CASSQGLADYNEQFF. DNA for the CDR3: TGTGCCAGCAGTCAGGGACTAGCGGACTACAATGAGCAGTTCTTC.

The chain has TRBV4-3 and TRBJ1-2; 8 bases are shared with TRBD1. Losses at the gene ends were 0 bases for V and 6 bases for J; bases not matched to a gene: 9. Germline assignment: CDR1 LGHNA and CDR2 YSLEER. The CDR3 sequence is 16 residues long. The CDR3 DNA reads TGCGCCAGCAGCCAAGACCCCGACAGGGGAACGGATGGCTACACCTTC. As protein: CASSQDPDRGTDGYTF.

Of note for this clone: At one boundary the junction diverges from the germline segment, which might be a read error. V and J are TRBV6-5 and TRBJ1-5; D is possibly TRBD1 (5 bases). Germline CDR1 reads MNHEY; CDR2 reads SVGAGI. The CDR3 covers 15 residues. The CDR3 is CASSDSRQGNQPQHF. The CDR3 region has the DNA TGTGCCAGCAGTGACTCTCGGCAGGGAAATCAGCCCCAGCATTTT.

The chain joins TRBV7-2 to TRBJ2-7, with D maybe TRBD2 (6 bases). V was trimmed by 3 bases and J by 1 base, leaving 10 bases between them. The germline CDR1 and CDR2 sequences are SGHTA and FQGNSA. This CDR3 has 14 amino acids. In DNA form, the CDR3 reads TGTGCCAGCAGCTTCCCGACTAGGTCCTACGAGCAGTACTTC. Its translation: CASSFPTRSYEQYF.

V is TRBV4-1 and J is TRBJ1-2, with 9 bases lining up with TRBD1. The CDR3 is 15 residues long. The germline V gene has CDR1 MGHRA and CDR2 YSYEKL. J was trimmed by 2 bases and V by 3 bases; bases with no gene match: 4. The CDR3 nucleotides are TGCGCCAGCAGCCAGGAACAGGGGGCGAACTATGGCTACACCTTC. It yields the protein CASSQEQGANYGYTF.

DNA for the CDR3: TGTGCCAGTAGCACTGGAAGGGACAGGCGAGGCTACACCTTC. The encoded protein is CASSTGRDRRGYTF. V and J are TRBV19 and TRBJ1-2, with TRBD1 matching 8 bases. Trimming cost V 6 bases and J 8 bases; bases outside gene matches: 11. Germline V gene sequence: CDR1 LNHDA, CDR2 SQIVND (reference sequence). This CDR3 is built from 14 residues. Full variable domain (remainder filled in from reference TRBV19 and TRBJ1-2): DGGITQSPKYLFRKEGQNVTLSCEQNLNHDAMYWYRQDPGQGLRLIYYSQIVNDFQKGDIAEGYSVSREKKESFPLTVTSAQKNPTAFYLCASSTGRDRRGYTFGSGTRLTVV.

The CDR3 reads CAISGGRQPDTQYF. The CDR3 DNA follows: TGTGCCATCAGTGGGGGGCGACAGCCAGATACGCAGTATTTT. The rearrangement links TRBV10-3 to TRBJ2-3, with D perhaps TRBD1 (6 bases). Germline values: CDR1 ENHRY, CDR2 SYGVKD. V gave up 4 bases and J gave up 4 bases, with 12 bases separating them. This CDR3 has 14 residues.

The V and J genes are TRBV30 and TRBJ1-2; unclear D gene. Germline CDR1 GTSNPN, CDR2 SVGIG (reference sequence). This CDR3 comprises 12 residues. The V end was cut by 3 bases, the J end by 4 bases, with 9 bases between. Here the CDR3 DNA reads TGTGCCTGGAGCCGACTGTTCTATGGCTACACCTTC. This codes for CAWSRLFYGYTF.